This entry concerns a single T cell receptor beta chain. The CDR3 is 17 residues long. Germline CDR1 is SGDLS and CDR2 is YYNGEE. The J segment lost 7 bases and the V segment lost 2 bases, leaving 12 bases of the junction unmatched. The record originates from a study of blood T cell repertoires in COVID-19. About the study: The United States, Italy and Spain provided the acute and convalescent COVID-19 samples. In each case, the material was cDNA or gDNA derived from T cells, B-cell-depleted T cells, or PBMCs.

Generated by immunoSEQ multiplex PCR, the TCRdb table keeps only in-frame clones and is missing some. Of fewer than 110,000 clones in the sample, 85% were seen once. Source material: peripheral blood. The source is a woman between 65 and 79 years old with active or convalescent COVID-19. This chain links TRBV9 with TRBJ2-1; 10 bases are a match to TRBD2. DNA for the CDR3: TGTGCCAGCAGCGTCGCGACCCCTAGCGGGGGACCTAATGAGCAGTTCTTC. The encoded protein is CASSVATPSGGPNEQFF. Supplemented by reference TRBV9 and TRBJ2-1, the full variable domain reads DSGVTQTPKHLITATGQRVTLRCSPRSGDLSVYWYQQSLDQGLQFLIQYYNGEERAKGNILERFSAQQFPDLHSELNLSSLELGDSALYFCASSVATPSGGPNEQFFGPGTRLTVL.